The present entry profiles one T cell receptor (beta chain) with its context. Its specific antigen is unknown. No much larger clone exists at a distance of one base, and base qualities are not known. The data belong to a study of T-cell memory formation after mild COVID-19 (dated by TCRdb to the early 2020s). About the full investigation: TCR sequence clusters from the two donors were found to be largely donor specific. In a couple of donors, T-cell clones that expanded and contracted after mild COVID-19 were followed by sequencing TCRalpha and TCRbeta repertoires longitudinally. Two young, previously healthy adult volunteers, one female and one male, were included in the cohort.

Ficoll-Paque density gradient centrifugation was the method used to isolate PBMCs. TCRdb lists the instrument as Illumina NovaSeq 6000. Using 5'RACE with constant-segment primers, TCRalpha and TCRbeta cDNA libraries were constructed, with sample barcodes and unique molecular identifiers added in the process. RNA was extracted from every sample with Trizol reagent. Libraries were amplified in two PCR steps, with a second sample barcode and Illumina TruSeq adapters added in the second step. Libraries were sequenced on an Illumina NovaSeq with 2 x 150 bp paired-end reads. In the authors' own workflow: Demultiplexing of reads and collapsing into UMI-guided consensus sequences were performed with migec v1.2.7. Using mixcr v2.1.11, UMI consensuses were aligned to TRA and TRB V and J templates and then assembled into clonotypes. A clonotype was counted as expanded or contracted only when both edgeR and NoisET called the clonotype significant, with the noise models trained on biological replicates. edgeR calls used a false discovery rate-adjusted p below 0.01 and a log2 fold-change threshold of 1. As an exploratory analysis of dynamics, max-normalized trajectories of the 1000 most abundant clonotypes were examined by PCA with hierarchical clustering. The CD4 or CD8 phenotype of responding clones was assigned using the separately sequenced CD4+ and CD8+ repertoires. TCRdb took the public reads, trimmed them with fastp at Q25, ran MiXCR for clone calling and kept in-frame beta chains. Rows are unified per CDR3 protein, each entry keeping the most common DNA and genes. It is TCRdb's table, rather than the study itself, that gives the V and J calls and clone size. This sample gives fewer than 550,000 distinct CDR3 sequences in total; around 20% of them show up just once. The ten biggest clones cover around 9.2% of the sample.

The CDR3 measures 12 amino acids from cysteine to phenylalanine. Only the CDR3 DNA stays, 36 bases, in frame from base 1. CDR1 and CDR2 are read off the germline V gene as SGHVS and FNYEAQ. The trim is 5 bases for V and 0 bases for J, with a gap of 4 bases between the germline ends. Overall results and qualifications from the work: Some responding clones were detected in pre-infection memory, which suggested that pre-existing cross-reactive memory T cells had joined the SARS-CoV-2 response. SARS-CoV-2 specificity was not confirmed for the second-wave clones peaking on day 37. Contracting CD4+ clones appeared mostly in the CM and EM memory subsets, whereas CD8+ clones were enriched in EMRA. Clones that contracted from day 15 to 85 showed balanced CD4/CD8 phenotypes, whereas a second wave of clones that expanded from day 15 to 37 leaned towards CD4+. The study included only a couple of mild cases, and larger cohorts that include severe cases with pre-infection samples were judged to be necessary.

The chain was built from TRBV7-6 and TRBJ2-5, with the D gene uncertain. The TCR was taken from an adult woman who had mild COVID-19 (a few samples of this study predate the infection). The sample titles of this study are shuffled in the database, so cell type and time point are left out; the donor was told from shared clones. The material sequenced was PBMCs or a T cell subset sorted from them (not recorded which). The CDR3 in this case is CASSPDQETQYF. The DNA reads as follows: TGTGCCAGCAGCCCGGACCAAGAGACCCAGTACTTC.